Below are 30 T cell receptor beta chains sequenced from a single sample in a study of T cell responses to AZD1222 COVID-19 vaccine. Produced via immunoSEQ multiplex PCR; TCRdb's table is partial and in-frame only. The table shows some 150,000 clones, with roughly 90% occurring only once. The sequencing used peripheral blood, collected 28 days after the second dose of the MenACWY control vaccine. These receptors originate from an adult who received the MenACWY meningococcal vaccine as a control.

This clone appeared once. V usage is TRBV2 and J usage is TRBJ2-1; D might be TRBD2 (6 bases). The germline gives CDR1 SNHLY, CDR2 FYNNEI. V dropped 1 base and J dropped 4 bases, with 11 bases sitting between them. CDR3 length: 15 residues. CDR3 sequence: CASSEEVGGYNEQFF. CDR3 in DNA: TGTGCCAGCAGTGAAGAGGTGGGGGGTTACAATGAGCAGTTCTTC.

V is TRBV5-4 and J is TRBJ2-1; D is undetermined. CDR3 length: 13 amino acids. V was cut by 0 bases and J by 6 bases, with 7 bases left in between. CDR1 is SGHNT and CDR2 is YYREEE in the germline V gene (reference sequence). The CDR3 coding sequence is TGTGCCAGCAGCTTGGATGGGGTCAATGAGCAGTTCTTC. It translates to CASSLDGVNEQFF.

V gene TRBV2 combines with J gene TRBJ2-3; TRBD1 is a possible D gene (6 bases). CDR3 length: 16 residues. Germline V lookup: CDR1 SNHLY, CDR2 FYNNEI. V was pared by 5 bases and J by 7 bases, with 22 bases between. CDR3 nucleotides: TGTGCCAGCAGTACACAACAACAGGGTCACGCGAATACGCAGTATTTT. It encodes CASSTQQQGHANTQYF.

Only a few counts were recorded for this clone. The J gene is TRBJ1-2, the V gene TRBV30; TRBD1 is a possible D gene (5 bases). With 4 bases removed from V and 8 bases from J, the gap between germline ends came to 20 bases. The CDR3 contains 14 residues. CDR1 is GTSNPN and CDR2 is SVGIG in the germline V gene (reference sequence). For the CDR3, the DNA is TGTGCCTGGACTCGGGGAGGGACTATGCGCGGCTACACCTTC. This sequence encodes CAWTRGGTMRGYTF.

V usage is TRBV15 and J usage is TRBJ2-6; 10 nucleotides line up with TRBD1. The CDR3 has 18 residues. Trimming removed 1 base from V and 4 bases from J; junction bases left unmatched: 7. Germline V gives CDR1 LNHNV, CDR2 YYDKDF (reference sequence). CDR3: CATSRVRGTGVGANVLTF. Here the CDR3 DNA reads TGTGCCACCAGCAGAGTGAGGGGGACAGGGGTCGGGGCCAACGTCCTGACTTTC.

V usage is TRBV5-4 and J usage is TRBJ2-2; D gene ambiguous. CDR1 SGHNT and CDR2 YYREEE come from the germline V gene (reference sequence). There are 14 residues in the CDR3. Trimming removed 2 bases from V and 4 bases from J, with 9 bases in between. The CDR3 reads CASSFKGLTGELFF. Here the CDR3 DNA reads TGTGCCAGCAGCTTTAAAGGGCTCACCGGGGAGCTGTTTTTT.

The rearrangement links TRBV6-5 to TRBJ1-1, with D tentatively TRBD1 (5 bases). The V gene's germline CDR1 is MNHEY and CDR2 SVGAGI. Trimming pared 8 bases from V and 4 bases from J, leaving 14 bases between. The CDR3 spans 13 residues. The CDR3 DNA is TGTGCCAGCGTACCCGTTGGGGCCACTGAAGCTTTCTTT. This codes for CASVPVGATEAFF.

This chain links TRBV5-5 with TRBJ2-7; 7 bases are a match to TRBD2. This CDR3 is built from 12 residues. V was clipped by 3 bases and J by 6 bases; unmatched bases: 3. Germline V gives CDR1 SGHKS, CDR2 YYEKEE (reference sequence). The CDR3 sequence: CASSWGGTEQYF. The CDR3 region has the DNA TGTGCCAGCAGCTGGGGGGGAACCGAGCAGTACTTC.

The genes are TRBV4-1 and TRBJ2-4, with D tentatively TRBD1 (6 bases). The V gene lost 1 base and the J gene lost 7 bases, with 14 bases spanning the gap. CDR1 is MGHRA and CDR2 is YSYEKL in the germline V gene. The CDR3 contains 15 residues. The CDR3 is CASSQVGTLVNIQYF. CDR3 bases: TGCGCCAGCAGCCAAGTAGGGACACTGGTGAACATTCAGTACTTC.

The chain combines TRBV11-3 with TRBJ1-1; no firm D call. Per the germline V gene, CDR1 is SGHNT and CDR2 is YENEEA. CDR3 size: 12 residues. V was pared by 6 bases and J by 3 bases, with 8 bases between. As DNA, the CDR3 is TGTGCCAGCAGTCTGAGGGACACTGAAGCTTTCTTT. Its translation: CASSLRDTEAFF.

The chain has TRBV15 and TRBJ1-1; D is possibly TRBD1 (5 bases). Germline CDR1 is LNHNV and CDR2 is YYDKDF (reference sequence). The CDR3 length is 15 residues. V dropped 3 bases and J dropped 1 base, with 12 bases sitting between them. The CDR3: CATSSTGGANTEAFF. As DNA, the CDR3 is TGTGCCACCAGCAGTACCGGGGGAGCGAACACTGAAGCTTTCTTT.

J is TRBJ1-2 and V is TRBV6-6, with D uncertain. V was pared by 3 bases and J by 0 bases, with 11 bases between. Germline V lookup: CDR1 MNHNY, CDR2 SVGAGI (reference sequence). The CDR3 runs 15 residues. The CDR3 DNA reads as TGTGCCAGCAGTTATTCGCACAGCTCTAACTATGGCTACACCTTC. Its translation is CASSYSHSSNYGYTF.

The chain has TRBV19 and TRBJ1-3, with no clear D. CDR3 length: 16 amino acids. CDR1 LNHDA and CDR2 SQIVND come from the germline V gene (reference sequence). V was clipped by 4 bases and J by 0 bases, with 13 bases between them. CDR3 DNA: TGTGCCAGTAGTAGACCGGGAAAGAGCTCTGGAAACACCATATATTTT. Encoded protein: CASSRPGKSSGNTIYF.

DNA for the CDR3: TGTGCCAGCAGTGATTCCGACAGGTACTATGGCTACACCTTC. Its protein product is CASSDSDRYYGYTF. The chain recombines TRBV6-1 with TRBJ1-2; TRBD1 might be the D (6 bases). This CDR3 has 14 amino acids. Germline V gives CDR1 MNHNS, CDR2 SASEGT. V was trimmed by 3 bases and J by 3 bases, leaving 11 bases between them.

The chain couples TRBV7-9 to TRBJ1-1, with TRBD1 as a possible D gene (5 bases). Germline assignment: CDR1 SEHNR and CDR2 FQNEAQ (reference sequence). The CDR3 runs 13 residues. The V end was cut by 2 bases, the J end by 5 bases, with 9 bases between. CDR3 nucleotides: TGTGCCAGCAGCTTATTGAGGACAACTGAAGCTTTCTTT. Translation: CASSLLRTTEAFF.

The V and J genes are TRBV19 and TRBJ2-1, with 11 bases matching TRBD2. V dropped 5 bases and J dropped 0; count of bases not matched to a gene: 3. There are 16 residues in the CDR3. The germline V gene has CDR1 LNHDA and CDR2 SQIVND (reference sequence). CDR3 nucleotides: TGTGCCAGTAGTGTAACTAGCGGGAGCTCCTACAATGAGCAGTTCTTC. Translating it yields CASSVTSGSSYNEQFF.

The rearrangement joins TRBV24-1 to TRBJ2-1; no firm D call. V gave up 2 bases and J gave up 2 bases, with 6 bases separating them. The germline V gene has CDR1 KGHDR and CDR2 SFDVKD. The CDR3 extends over 14 amino acids. CDR3 region: CATSDSRPYNEQFF. Here the CDR3 DNA reads TGTGCCACCAGTGATTCCCGACCCTACAATGAGCAGTTCTTC.

The V call is TRBV5-1, the J call TRBJ1-1, with 11 nucleotides matching TRBD1. Losses at the gene ends were 3 bases for V and 5 bases for J; bases not matched to a gene: 3. This CDR3 contains 14 residues. Germline V gene data show CDR1 as SGHRS and CDR2 as YFSETQ. CDR3 protein: CASSWTGGRTEAFF. CDR3 sequence (DNA): TGCGCCAGCAGCTGGACAGGGGGCAGGACTGAAGCTTTCTTT.

The chain couples TRBV4-3 to TRBJ2-5, with D possibly being TRBD2 (5 bases). In germline, CDR1 is LGHNA, CDR2 YSLEER. V was cut by 0 bases and J by 5 bases, with 10 bases left in between. The CDR3 consists of 14 residues. CDR3 DNA: TGCGCCAGCAGCCAAGATCGGGGTTGGGAGACCCAGTACTTC. Translated, it gives CASSQDRGWETQYF.

This chain connects TRBV11-3 to TRBJ1-1; TRBD1 matches at 7 bases. The CDR3 spans 14 residues. Germline V gene data show CDR1 as SGHNT and CDR2 as YENEEA. Trimming cost V 3 bases and J 3 bases; bases outside gene matches: 4. Written as DNA, the CDR3 is TGTGCCAGCAGCTTGGGCGGGACAGACACTGAAGCTTTCTTT. This sequence encodes CASSLGGTDTEAFF.

The chain carries TRBV5-1 and TRBJ2-1; 9 positions match TRBD2. In germline, CDR1 is SGHRS, CDR2 YFSETQ. This CDR3 has 18 amino acids. The V segment lost 0 bases and the J segment 5 bases; nucleotides outside the gene matches: 12. The DNA for the CDR3 is TGCGCCAGCAGCTTGGCCTATGGAATAGCGGGGGCGGACAATGAGCAGTTCTTC. Its protein product is CASSLAYGIAGADNEQFF.

This chain joins TRBV20-1 and TRBJ2-7; maybe TRBD2 (7 bases). There are 11 residues in the CDR3. Germline assignment: CDR1 DFQATT and CDR2 SNEGSKA (reference sequence). The CDR3 here is CRGARGDEQYF. DNA of the CDR3: TGCAGGGGGGCCCGGGGGGATGAGCAGTACTTC.

The J gene is TRBJ2-3, the V gene TRBV11-3, with 9 nucleotides matching TRBD1. The CDR3 totals 16 residues. V shed 5 bases, J shed 8 bases, and the junction held 14 bases outside the gene matches. Germline CDR1 reads SGHNT; CDR2 reads YENEEA. CDR3 nucleotides: TGTGCCAGCAGCGCGGGGACAGGGAGGGGTGTCGGTACGCAGTATTTT. It codes for CASSAGTGRGVGTQYF.

The genes are TRBV7-6 and TRBJ1-6, with 7 positions matching TRBD1. This CDR3 comprises 19 residues. The V and J ends lost 2 bases and 1 base, in that order; junction bases with no gene match: 11. The germline V gene encodes CDR1 SGHVS and CDR2 FNYEAQ. DNA for the CDR3: TGTGCCAGCAGCTTACGGGTAGGGGGCATCGATTCCTATAATTCACCCCTCCACTTT. Translation: CASSLRVGGIDSYNSPLHF.

V usage is TRBV10-3 and J usage is TRBJ2-1; 7 nucleotides line up with TRBD2. Per the germline V gene, CDR1 is ENHRY and CDR2 is SYGVKD. V was clipped by 7 bases and J by 7 bases; unmatched bases: 7. The CDR3 is 13 residues long. In DNA, the CDR3 is TGTGCCATCACCCCAAACGGGGGGAATGAGCAGTTCTTC. Encoded protein: CAITPNGGNEQFF.

The chain uses TRBV20-1 and TRBJ1-2; D not certain. Trimming took 2 bases from V and 4 from J, leaving 5 bases between them. CDR1 is DFQATT, CDR2 SNEGSKA, per germline (reference sequence). This CDR3 spans 11 amino acids. The CDR3 reads CSARLPYGYTF. The CDR3, as DNA: TGCAGTGCTAGATTGCCCTATGGCTACACCTTC.

The rearrangement uses TRBV10-3 and TRBJ1-1; D is unresolved. The CDR3 totals 15 residues. Germline V gene sequence: CDR1 ENHRY, CDR2 SYGVKD. V lost 0 bases and J lost 2, with 10 bases in between. Here the CDR3 reads CAISESAASNTEAFF. The CDR3 bases are TGTGCCATCAGTGAGTCGGCGGCATCCAACACTGAAGCTTTCTTT.

The V call is TRBV7-8, the J call TRBJ1-4, with D possibly being TRBD1 (5 bases). From germline, CDR1 is SGHVS and CDR2 FQNEAQ. The CDR3 contains 12 residues. Trimming removed 3 bases at V and 9 bases at J, with 8 bases between. CDR3 region: CASSLGEKKLFF. For the CDR3, the DNA is TGTGCCAGCAGCTTGGGGGAGAAAAAACTGTTTTTT.

The chain links TRBV4-1 to TRBJ2-7; 7 bases match TRBD2. Unmatched junction bases numbered 9, after V lost 4 bases and J lost 3 bases. The CDR3 loop spans 15 amino acids. Germline V gene sequence: CDR1 MGHRA, CDR2 YSYEKL. CDR3 bases: TGCGCCAGCAGCCCGGGGGGTGGTCGGAGCTACGAGCAGTACTTC. This codes for CASSPGGGRSYEQYF.

The rearrangement uses TRBV2 and TRBJ1-6; TRBD1 is a possible D gene (6 bases). Trimming removed 3 bases from V and 6 bases from J, with 12 bases in between. Germline V gene data show CDR1 as SNHLY and CDR2 as FYNNEI. The CDR3 loop spans 15 amino acids. The CDR3, as DNA: TGTGCCAGCAGTGATTTGGGGGGCTTTAATTCACCCCTCCACTTT. Translation gives CASSDLGGFNSPLHF.